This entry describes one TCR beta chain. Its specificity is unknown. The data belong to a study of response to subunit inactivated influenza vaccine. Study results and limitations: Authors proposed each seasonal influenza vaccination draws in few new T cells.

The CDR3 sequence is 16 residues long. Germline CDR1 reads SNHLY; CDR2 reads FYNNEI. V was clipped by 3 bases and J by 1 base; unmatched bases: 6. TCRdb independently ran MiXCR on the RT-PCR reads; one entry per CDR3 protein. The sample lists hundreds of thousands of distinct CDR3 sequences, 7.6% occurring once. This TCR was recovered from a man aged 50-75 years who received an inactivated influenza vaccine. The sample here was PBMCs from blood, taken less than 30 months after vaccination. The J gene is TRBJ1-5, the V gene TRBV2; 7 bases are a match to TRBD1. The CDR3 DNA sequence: TGTGCCAGCAGTGACCTGGGGACAGAGAGCAATCAGCCCCAGCATTTT. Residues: CASSDLGTESNQPQHF.